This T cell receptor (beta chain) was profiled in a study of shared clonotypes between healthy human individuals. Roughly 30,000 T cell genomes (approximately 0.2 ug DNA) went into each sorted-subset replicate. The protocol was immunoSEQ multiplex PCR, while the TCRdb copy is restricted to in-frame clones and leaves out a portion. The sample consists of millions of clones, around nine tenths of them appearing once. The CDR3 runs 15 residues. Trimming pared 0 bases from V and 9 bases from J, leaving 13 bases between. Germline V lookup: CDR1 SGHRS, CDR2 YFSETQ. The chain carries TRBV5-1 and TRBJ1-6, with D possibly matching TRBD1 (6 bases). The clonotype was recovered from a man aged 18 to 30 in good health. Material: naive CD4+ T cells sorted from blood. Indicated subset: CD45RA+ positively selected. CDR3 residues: CASSLEEGGISPLHF. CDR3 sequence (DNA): TGCGCCAGCAGCTTGGAGGAAGGGGGGATTTCACCCCTCCACTTT. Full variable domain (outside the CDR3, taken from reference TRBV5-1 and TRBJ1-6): KAGVTQTPRYLIKTRGQQVTLSCSPISGHRSVSWYQQTPGQGLQFLFEYFSETQRNKGNFPGRFSGRQFSNSRSEMNVSTLELGDSALYLCASSLEEGGISPLHFGNGTRLTVT.